The 4 T cell receptor beta chains below come from one sample, sequenced in a study of shared clonotypes between healthy human individuals. Libraries were prepared by immunoSEQ multiplex PCR; TCRdb keeps only in-frame clonotypes and omits some of them. Of about 820,000 clones in the sample, 92% were seen once. Naive CD8 cells, CD45RO-negative and positively selected for CCR7, excluded terminally differentiated effector memory CD45RA+ cells. Material: naive CD8+ T cells sorted from blood. The receptor source for this set is a man under 40 in good health.

The genes are TRBV5-4 and TRBJ2-1; TRBD2 is a possible D gene (5 bases). Germline CDR1 is SGHNT and CDR2 is YYREEE (reference sequence). Trimming took off 4 bases at V and 4 bases at J, with 18 bases between the two ends. This CDR3 contains 16 residues. The CDR3 region is CASSRRLASIYNEQFF. CDR3 DNA: TGTGCCAGCAGCCGCCGCTTAGCGTCCATTTACAATGAGCAGTTCTTC.

V and J are TRBV7-6 and TRBJ2-5, with D hard to call. In germline, CDR1 is SGHVS, CDR2 FNYEAQ. The V gene lost 5 bases and the J gene lost 1 base, with 20 bases spanning the gap. This CDR3 has 17 amino acids. The CDR3 region has the DNA TGTGCCAGCAGCCTCTTAAGAGCAGCCGGAAGCCAAGAGACCCAGTACTTC. Translating gives CASSLLRAAGSQETQYF.

This chain links TRBV7-9 with TRBJ1-5; no firm D call. With 6 bases removed from V and 0 bases from J, the gap between germline ends came to 6 bases. The germline CDR1 and CDR2 sequences are SEHNR and FQNEAQ (reference sequence). CDR3 length equals 13 residues. CDR3 loop: CASSHASNQPQHF. In DNA form, the CDR3 reads TGTGCCAGCAGTCATGCTAGCAATCAGCCCCAGCATTTT.

This chain connects TRBV2 to TRBJ2-7; 10 bases fit TRBD1. CDR1 is SNHLY and CDR2 is FYNNEI in the germline V gene. The CDR3 extends over 14 amino acids. J was trimmed by 3 bases and V by 6 bases; bases with no gene match: 5. The DNA for the CDR3 is TGTGCCAGCAGCCTCGGGACAGGGGTCTACGAGCAGTACTTC. Protein product: CASSLGTGVYEQYF.